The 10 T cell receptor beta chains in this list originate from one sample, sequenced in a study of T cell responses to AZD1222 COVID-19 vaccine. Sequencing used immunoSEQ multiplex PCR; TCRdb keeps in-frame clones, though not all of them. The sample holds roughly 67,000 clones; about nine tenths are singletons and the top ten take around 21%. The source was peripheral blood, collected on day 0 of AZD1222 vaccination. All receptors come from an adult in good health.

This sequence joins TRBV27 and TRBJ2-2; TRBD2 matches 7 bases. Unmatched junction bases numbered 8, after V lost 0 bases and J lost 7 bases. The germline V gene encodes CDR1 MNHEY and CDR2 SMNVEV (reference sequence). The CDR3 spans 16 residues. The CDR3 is CASSLSGGGIGGELFF. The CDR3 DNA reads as TGTGCCAGCAGTTTATCGGGGGGAGGGATCGGCGGGGAGCTGTTTTTT.

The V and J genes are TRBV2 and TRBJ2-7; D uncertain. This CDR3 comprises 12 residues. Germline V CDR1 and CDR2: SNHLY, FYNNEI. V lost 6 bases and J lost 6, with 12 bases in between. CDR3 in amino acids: CASRGSIVEQYF. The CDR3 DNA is TGTGCCAGCAGGGGGTCGATTGTCGAGCAGTACTTC.

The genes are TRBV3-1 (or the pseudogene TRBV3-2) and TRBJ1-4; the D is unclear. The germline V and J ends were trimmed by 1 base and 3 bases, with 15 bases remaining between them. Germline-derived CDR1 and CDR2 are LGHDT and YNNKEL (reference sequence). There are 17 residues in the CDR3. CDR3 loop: CASSQGFSPTANEKLFF. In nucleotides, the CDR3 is TGTGCCAGCAGCCAAGGCTTCTCGCCGACTGCTAATGAAAAACTGTTTTTT.

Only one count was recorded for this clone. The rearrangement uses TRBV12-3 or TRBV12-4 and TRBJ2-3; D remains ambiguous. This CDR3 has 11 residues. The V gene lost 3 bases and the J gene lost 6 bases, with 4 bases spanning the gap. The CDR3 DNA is TGTGCCAGCAGTTTTTTTGATACGCAGTATTTT. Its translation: CASSFFDTQYF.

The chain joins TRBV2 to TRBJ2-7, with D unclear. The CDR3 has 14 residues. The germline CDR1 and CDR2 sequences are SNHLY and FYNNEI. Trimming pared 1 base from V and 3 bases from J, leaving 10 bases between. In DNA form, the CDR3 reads TGTGCCAGCAGTGAAGTGGCACAAGGCTACGAGCAGTACTTC. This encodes CASSEVAQGYEQYF.

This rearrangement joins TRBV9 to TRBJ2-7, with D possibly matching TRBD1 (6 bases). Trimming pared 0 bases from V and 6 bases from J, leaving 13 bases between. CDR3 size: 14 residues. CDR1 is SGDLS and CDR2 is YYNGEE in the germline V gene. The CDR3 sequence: CASSVANRVGEQYF. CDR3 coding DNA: TGTGCCAGCAGCGTAGCGAACAGGGTCGGCGAGCAGTACTTC.

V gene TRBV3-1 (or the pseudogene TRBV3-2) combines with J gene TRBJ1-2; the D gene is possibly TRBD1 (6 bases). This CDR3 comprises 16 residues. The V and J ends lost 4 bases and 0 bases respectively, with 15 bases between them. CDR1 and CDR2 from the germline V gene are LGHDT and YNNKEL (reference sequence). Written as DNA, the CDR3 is TGTGCCAGCAGCCCTAACTTAGGGACAACTAACTATGGCTACACCTTC. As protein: CASSPNLGTTNYGYTF.

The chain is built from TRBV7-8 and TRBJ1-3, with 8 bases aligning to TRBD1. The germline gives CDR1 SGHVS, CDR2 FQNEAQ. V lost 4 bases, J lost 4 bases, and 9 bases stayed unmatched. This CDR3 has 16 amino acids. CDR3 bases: TGTGCCAGCAGCTCACTTCAGGGGGCTTACGGAAACACCATATATTTT. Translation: CASSSLQGAYGNTIYF.

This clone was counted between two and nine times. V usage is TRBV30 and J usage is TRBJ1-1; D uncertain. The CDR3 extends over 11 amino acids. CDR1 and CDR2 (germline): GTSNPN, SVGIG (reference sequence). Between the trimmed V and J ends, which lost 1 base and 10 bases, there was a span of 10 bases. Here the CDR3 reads CAWSASNGAFF. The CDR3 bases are TGTGCCTGGAGTGCGTCAAACGGAGCTTTCTTT.

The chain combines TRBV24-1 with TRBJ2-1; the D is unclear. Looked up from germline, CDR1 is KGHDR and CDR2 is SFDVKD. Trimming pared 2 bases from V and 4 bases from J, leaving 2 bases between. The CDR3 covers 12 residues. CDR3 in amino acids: CATSDSYNEQFF. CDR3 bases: TGTGCCACCAGTGATTCTTACAATGAGCAGTTCTTC.